This T cell receptor (beta chain) was sequenced in a study of type 1 regulatory T cells. A note on this clonotype: A much larger clone differs by one base, so this may be a read error.

MiXCR, run by TCRdb on the reads, gives a single entry per CDR3 protein. The sample includes fewer than 20,000 distinct CDR3 sequences, about 10% seen only once; the top ten take 2.8%. This TCR was sampled from a human donor in good health. Sequenced material: CD4+ T cells, either the whole sample or a sorted fraction (not recorded which).

The CDR3 loop is CASSKKGTGGLFF. In nucleotides, the CDR3 is TGTGCCAGCAGTAAAAAGGGCACCGGGGGGCTGTTTTTT. The chain couples TRBV6-2 or TRBV6-3 to TRBJ2-2; maybe TRBD2 (6 bases). Germline V CDR1 and CDR2: MNHEY, SVGEGT. The CDR3 runs 13 residues.